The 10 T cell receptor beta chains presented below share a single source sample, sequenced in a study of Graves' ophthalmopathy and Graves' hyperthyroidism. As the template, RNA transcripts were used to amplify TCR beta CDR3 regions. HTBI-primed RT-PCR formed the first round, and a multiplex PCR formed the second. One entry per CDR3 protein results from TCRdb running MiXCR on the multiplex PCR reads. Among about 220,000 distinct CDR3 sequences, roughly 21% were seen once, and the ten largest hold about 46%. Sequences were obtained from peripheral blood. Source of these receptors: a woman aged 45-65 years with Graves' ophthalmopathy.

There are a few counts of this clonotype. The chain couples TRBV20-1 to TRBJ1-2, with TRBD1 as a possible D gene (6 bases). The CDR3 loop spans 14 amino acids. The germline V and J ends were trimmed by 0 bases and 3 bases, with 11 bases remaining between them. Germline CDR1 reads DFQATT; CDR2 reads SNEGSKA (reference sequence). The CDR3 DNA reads TGCAGTGCTAGAGAAACAGGGAAGGACTATGGCTACACCTTC. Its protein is CSARETGKDYGYTF.

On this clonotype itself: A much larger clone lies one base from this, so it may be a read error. CDR3 sequence (DNA): TGTGCCAGCCGCTTTCTGGGCAGGGAGGGGGACGAGCAGTACTTC. Its translation is CASRFLGREGDEQYF. The V and J genes are TRBV6-1 and TRBJ2-7; weak D call: TRBD2 (7 bases). Germline values: CDR1 MNHNS, CDR2 SASEGT. The ends were cut back, 8 bases at V and 5 bases at J, with 22 bases in the middle. This CDR3 has 15 residues.

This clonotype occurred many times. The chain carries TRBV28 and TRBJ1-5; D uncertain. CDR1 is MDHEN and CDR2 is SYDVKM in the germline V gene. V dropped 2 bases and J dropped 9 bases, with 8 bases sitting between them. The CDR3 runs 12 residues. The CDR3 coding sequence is TGTGCCAGCAGTTTAAGAGAACGGCCCCAGCATTTT. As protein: CASSLRERPQHF.

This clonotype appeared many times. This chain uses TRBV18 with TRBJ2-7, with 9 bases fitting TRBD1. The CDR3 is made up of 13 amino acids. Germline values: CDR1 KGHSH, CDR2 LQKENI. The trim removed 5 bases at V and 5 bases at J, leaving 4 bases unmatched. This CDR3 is CASSNRGRDEQYF. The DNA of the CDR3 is TGTGCCAGCTCAAACAGGGGGCGCGACGAGCAGTACTTC.

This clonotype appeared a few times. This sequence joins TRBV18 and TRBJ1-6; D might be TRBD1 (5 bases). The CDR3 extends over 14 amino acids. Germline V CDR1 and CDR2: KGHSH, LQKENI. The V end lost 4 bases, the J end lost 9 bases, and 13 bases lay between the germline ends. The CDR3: CASSQTERGSPLHF. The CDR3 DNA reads TGTGCCAGCTCACAGACAGAGCGCGGTTCACCCCTCCACTTT.

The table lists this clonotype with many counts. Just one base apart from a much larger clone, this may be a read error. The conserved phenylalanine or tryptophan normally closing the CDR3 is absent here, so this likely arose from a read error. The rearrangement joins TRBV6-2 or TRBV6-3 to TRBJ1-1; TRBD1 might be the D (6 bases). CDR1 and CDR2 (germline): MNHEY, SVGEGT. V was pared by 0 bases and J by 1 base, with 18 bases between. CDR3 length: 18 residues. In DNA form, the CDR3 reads TGTGCCAGCAGTTACTCTAGGACAGAGAGTCTTAAGAACACTGAAGCTTTCCTT. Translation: CASSYSRTESLKNTEAFL.

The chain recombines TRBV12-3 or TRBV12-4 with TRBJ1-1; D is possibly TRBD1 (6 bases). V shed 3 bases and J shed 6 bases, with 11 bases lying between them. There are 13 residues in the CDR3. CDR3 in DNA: TGTGCCAGCAGTTTCTCAGGGGACGCTGAAGCTTTCTTT. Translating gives CASSFSGDAEAFF.

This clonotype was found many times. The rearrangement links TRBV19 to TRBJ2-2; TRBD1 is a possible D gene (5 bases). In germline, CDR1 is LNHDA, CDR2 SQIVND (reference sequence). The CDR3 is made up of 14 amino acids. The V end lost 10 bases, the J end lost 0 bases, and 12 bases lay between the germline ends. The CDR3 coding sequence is TGTGCCACTAGGGGCCGGGCGAACACCGGGGAGCTGTTTTTT. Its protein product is CATRGRANTGELFF.

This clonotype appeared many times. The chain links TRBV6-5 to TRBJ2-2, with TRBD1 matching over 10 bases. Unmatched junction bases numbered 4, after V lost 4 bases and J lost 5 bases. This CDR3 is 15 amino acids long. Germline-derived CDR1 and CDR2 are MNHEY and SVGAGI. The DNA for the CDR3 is TGTGCCAGCAGTTGGGGGACAGGGGAAACCGGGGAGCTGTTTTTT. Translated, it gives CASSWGTGETGELFF.

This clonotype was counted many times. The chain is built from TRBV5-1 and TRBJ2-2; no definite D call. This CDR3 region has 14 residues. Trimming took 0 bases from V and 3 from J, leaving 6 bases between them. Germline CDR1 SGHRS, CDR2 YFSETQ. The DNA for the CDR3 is TGCGCCAGCAGCTTGGTGGCAGACACCGGGGAGCTGTTTTTT. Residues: CASSLVADTGELFF.